This TCR beta chain was observed in a study of blood T cell repertoires in COVID-19. Researchers sorted participants into cohorts using their self-reported clinical history. Among Cohort 3 donors, those recovered had two negative PCRs, clearance, or symptom resolution. CDR1 SGHAT and CDR2 FQNNGV come from the germline V gene. Trimming cost V 3 bases and J 0 bases, with 3 bases left between them. This CDR3 has 14 residues. Methods used by the authors: Amplification from reference gene primers served as the basis for estimated nucleated cell counts. Only in-frame clones appear in the TCRdb table, and some are missing; sequencing was by immunoSEQ multiplex PCR. V and J calls and clone size are as listed in that table; D and trimming were resolved from the DNA. The sample yields approximately 450,000 clones, around 87% seen once.

The chain uses TRBV11-2 and TRBJ2-6; D unclear. This receptor was identified in a man aged 25-45 years who had recovered from COVID-19. The sample consisted of PBMCs or T cells enriched from blood (not recorded which). The CDR3 sequence is CASSFSSGANVLTF. CDR3 nucleotides: TGTGCCAGCAGCTTCAGCTCTGGGGCCAACGTCCTGACTTTC.